Presented here are 22 T cell receptor beta chains from one specimen sequenced in a study of human T cells and chemical hapten exposure. TCRdb reprocessed the RACE reads via MiXCR and lists one record per CDR3 protein. This sample has approximately 120,000 distinct CDR3 sequences, with 9.2% found just once. Time point given: patch test 2, 6 weeks after DPC sensitization. The treatment was: therapeutic diphenylcyclopropenone sensitization with weekly scalp DPC. This material consisted of whole blood, taken in connection with sensitization to the hapten diphenylcyclopropenone (DPC). All receptors come from a woman in her 40s with alopecia areata. Some clones in this sample may be carry-over from other donors' samples.

This clonotype has more than one count but fewer than ten. This chain links TRBV9 with TRBJ1-6; D unresolved. CDR1 is SGDLS, CDR2 YYNGEE, per germline. V dropped 3 bases and J dropped 6 bases, with 7 bases sitting between them. The CDR3 contains 13 residues. The CDR3 loop is CASSAQPNSPLHF. CDR3 nucleotides: TGTGCCAGCAGCGCCCAACCTAATTCACCCCTCCACTTT. The full variable domain, completed using reference TRBV9 and TRBJ1-6, is DSGVTQTPKHLITATGQRVTLRCSPRSGDLSVYWYQQSLDQGLQFLIQYYNGEERAKGNILERFSAQQFPDLHSELNLSSLELGDSALYFCASSAQPNSPLHFGNGTRLTVT.

This clonotype has only a few counts. V is TRBV7-9 and J is TRBJ1-6; D perhaps matches TRBD1 (5 bases). CDR1 and CDR2 from the germline V gene are SEHNR and FQNEAQ (reference sequence). This CDR3 spans 14 amino acids. V was clipped by 5 bases and J by 6 bases, with 11 bases between them. The CDR3 sequence: CASSATGVNSPLHF. DNA for the CDR3: TGTGCCAGCAGCGCAACAGGAGTTAATTCACCCCTCCACTTT.

This clonotype has a handful of counts. The CDR3 nucleotides are TGTGCCAGCAGTAGGGCGGGAAACAATCAGCCCCAGCATTTT. Encoded protein: CASSRAGNNQPQHF. The chain links TRBV27 to TRBJ1-5; no clear D gene. Trimming removed 5 bases at V and 3 bases at J, with 11 bases between. The CDR3 is 14 amino acids. Germline V lookup: CDR1 MNHEY, CDR2 SMNVEV (reference sequence).

The rearrangement links TRBV19 to TRBJ1-6; a possible D gene is TRBD1 (6 bases). Trimming took off 7 bases at V and 8 bases at J, with 12 bases between the two ends. Germline V gene lookup returns CDR1 LNHDA and CDR2 SQIVND (reference sequence). CDR3 length equals 13 residues. CDR3 loop: CASNGQPYSPLHF. For the CDR3, the DNA is TGTGCCAGTAACGGACAGCCTTATTCACCCCTCCACTTT.

This clonotype was counted only a few times. The chain recombines TRBV27 with TRBJ2-2; D is perhaps TRBD1 or TRBD2 (6 bases each). The V and J ends lost 6 bases and 7 bases respectively, with 12 bases between them. The germline gives CDR1 MNHEY, CDR2 SMNVEV (reference sequence). This CDR3 region has 13 residues. The CDR3 sequence: CASSRGGGGELFF. CDR3 DNA sequence: TGTGCCAGCAGCAGGGGAGGAGGCGGGGAGCTGTTTTTT.

This clonotype was counted ten times or more. The CDR3 here is CASSWSSTDTQYF. The CDR3 DNA follows: TGCGCCAGCAGCTGGAGCTCGACAGATACGCAGTATTTT. The gene calls are TRBV4-3 and TRBJ2-3; D is unresolved. The germline V gene encodes CDR1 LGHNA and CDR2 YSLEER. Trimming took 5 bases from V and 3 from J, leaving 9 bases between them. CDR3 length: 13 amino acids.

The genes are TRBV7-2 and TRBJ1-5; possible D gene TRBD1, 5 bases. Per germline, CDR1 SGHTA and CDR2 FQGNSA. CDR3 length: 9 residues. This CDR3 is CVGGQPQHF. As DNA, the CDR3 is TGTGTCGGGGGTCAGCCCCAGCATTTT.

The chain recombines TRBV10-1 with TRBJ1-1; 12 bases are shared with TRBD1. Trimming took 7 bases from V and 1 from J; bases not matched to a gene: 13. This CDR3 is 18 amino acids long. In germline, CDR1 is WNHNN, CDR2 SYGVQD (reference sequence). The CDR3 reads CASTMGQGAKNPNTEAFF. Written as DNA, the CDR3 is TGCGCCAGCACTATGGGACAGGGGGCTAAAAATCCGAACACTGAAGCTTTCTTT.

This clonotype was observed at least ten times. The V and J genes are TRBV7-9 and TRBJ2-7, with a possible D match to TRBD2 (6 bases). This CDR3 is built from 14 residues. Germline V gene data show CDR1 as SEHNR and CDR2 as FQNEAQ (reference sequence). The V end was cut by 5 bases, the J end by 1 base, with 12 bases between. The CDR3 protein is CASSTGVVSYEQYF. The DNA of the CDR3 is TGTGCCAGCAGCACGGGGGTTGTATCCTACGAGCAGTACTTC. Filled out from reference TRBV7-9 and TRBJ2-7, the complete variable domain reads DTGVSQNPRHKITKRGQNVTFRCDPISEHNRLYWYRQTLGQGPEFLTYFQNEAQLEKSRLLSDRFSAERPKGSFSTLEIQRTEQGDSAMYLCASSTGVVSYEQYFGPGTRLTVT.

Points on this clonotype: A much bigger clone sits one base away, suggesting this may be a read error. The V and J genes are TRBV11-2 and TRBJ2-3; D remains unclear. CDR3 size: 15 residues. Germline-derived CDR1 and CDR2 are SGHAT and FQNNGV. CDR3 amino acids: CVSSLTAPLTDTQYF. In DNA form, the CDR3 reads TGTGTCAGCAGCTTAACAGCCCCATTGACAGATACGCAGTATTTT.

In this sample, this clonotype turned up a few times. This chain connects TRBV5-1 to TRBJ1-2; D is possibly TRBD1 (6 bases). From germline, CDR1 is SGHRS and CDR2 YFSETQ. This CDR3 contains 14 residues. With 4 bases removed from V and 7 bases from J, the gap between germline ends came to 17 bases. CDR3: CASSPGGGIGGYTF. The CDR3 coding sequence is TGCGCCAGCAGCCCCGGGGGGGGCATTGGTGGCTACACCTTC.

This clonotype occurred many times. The genes are TRBV28 and TRBJ2-7; 7 nucleotides match TRBD1. The CDR3 has 13 amino acids. Unmatched junction bases numbered 5, after V lost 7 bases and J lost 2 bases. CDR1 is MDHEN, CDR2 SYDVKM, per germline. This CDR3 reads CASNPGQTYEQYF. Here the CDR3 DNA reads TGTGCCAGCAATCCGGGACAGACCTACGAGCAGTACTTC.

J is TRBJ2-7 and V is TRBV7-9, with TRBD2 matching 9 bases. Trimming cost V 4 bases and J 2 bases; bases outside gene matches: 9. The CDR3 length is 16 residues. Germline-derived CDR1 and CDR2 are SEHNR and FQNEAQ (reference sequence). CDR3 bases: TGTGCCAGCAGCTCCCCCGCTAGCGGGGCCACCTACGAGCAGTACTTC. This sequence encodes CASSSPASGATYEQYF.

Ten or more counts support this clonotype. This sequence joins TRBV24-1 and TRBJ1-5; D is undetermined. There are 14 residues in the CDR3. In germline, CDR1 is KGHDR, CDR2 SFDVKD. V lost 4 bases and J lost 4, with 10 bases in between. The DNA of the CDR3 is TGTGCCACCAGTGAAAGGACGGGAAATCAGCCCCAGCATTTT. It translates to CATSERTGNQPQHF.

This CDR3 reads CAWSVRLLGTDTQYF. The CDR3, as DNA: TGTGCCTGGAGTGTACGGCTTCTGGGCACAGATACGCAGTATTTT. This chain links TRBV30 with TRBJ2-3; no reliable D call. Germline V gives CDR1 GTSNPN, CDR2 SVGIG (reference sequence). The CDR3 totals 15 residues. Trimming took 0 bases from V and 1 from J, leaving 11 bases between them.

The chain joins TRBV5-1 to TRBJ2-7; D unresolved. CDR3 size: 14 residues. Trimming took 2 bases from V and 3 from J, leaving 12 bases between them. Germline V lookup: CDR1 SGHRS, CDR2 YFSETQ. CDR3 nucleotides: TGCGCCAGCAGCTTAACGACGGCTGGCTACGAGCAGTACTTC. It codes for CASSLTTAGYEQYF.

J is TRBJ2-5 and V is TRBV20-1; D tentatively reads TRBD1 or TRBD2 (5 bases each). The germline V and J ends were trimmed by 5 bases and 5 bases, with 15 bases remaining between them. The CDR3 has 13 amino acids. Germline CDR1 and CDR2: DFQATT and SNEGSKA (reference sequence). The CDR3 is CSAGTQRRETQYF. CDR3 bases: TGCAGTGCTGGGACCCAACGAAGGGAGACCCAGTACTTC.

This clonotype was observed many times. The chain carries TRBV4-3 and TRBJ1-3; D is uncertain. The germline V gene has CDR1 LGHNA and CDR2 YSLEER. The CDR3 length is 14 residues. Trimming took 0 bases from V and 6 from J, leaving 9 bases between them. CDR3 DNA sequence: TGCGCCAGCAGCCAAGATTTCTGGGCAAACACCATATATTTT. Translating gives CASSQDFWANTIYF.

The chain is built from TRBV5-1 and TRBJ2-1; D is unclear. Looked up from germline, CDR1 is SGHRS and CDR2 is YFSETQ. Between the trimmed V and J ends, which lost 0 bases and 12 bases, there was a span of 16 bases. The CDR3 is 14 amino acids. CDR3 sequence (DNA): TGCGCCAGCAGCTTGGATCCCCAGGCTAGGTGGCAGTTCTTC. Amino acids: CASSLDPQARWQFF.

This clonotype was detected a few times. V usage is TRBV27 and J usage is TRBJ2-2, with D maybe TRBD1 (6 bases). The ends were cut back, 5 bases at V and 1 base at J, with 14 bases in the middle. The CDR3 covers 16 residues. CDR1 is MNHEY, CDR2 SMNVEV, per germline (reference sequence). The CDR3 DNA sequence: TGTGCCAGCAGTGGGAGACAGGCGTTGAACACCGGGGAGCTGTTTTTT. It is translated as CASSGRQALNTGELFF.

V usage is TRBV28 and J usage is TRBJ1-2; unclear D gene. The germline V gene has CDR1 MDHEN and CDR2 SYDVKM. V lost 8 bases and J 0 bases, leaving 10 bases between the germline ends. CDR3 length equals 13 residues. Here the CDR3 DNA reads TGTGCCAGCGTCCGGGGAGCTAACTATGGCTACACCTTC. Protein sequence: CASVRGANYGYTF.

This clonotype was detected a few times. J is TRBJ2-7 and V is TRBV11-1; D is undetermined. In germline, CDR1 is SGHAT, CDR2 FQDESV (reference sequence). Trimming removed 2 bases from V and 4 bases from J, with 9 bases in between. CDR3 length: 13 amino acids. CDR3 sequence (DNA): TGTGCCAGCAGCTTAATCCAGACTTACGAGCAGTACTTC. This translates into CASSLIQTYEQYF.